These 31 T cell receptor beta chains were all obtained from the same sample, sequenced in a study of shared clonotypes between healthy human individuals. Sequencing used immunoSEQ multiplex PCR; TCRdb keeps in-frame clones, though not all of them. The repertoire consists of about 2 million clones, with roughly 95% occurring once and the leading ten covering more than 0.9%. Positively selected for CCR7, the CD45RO-negative cells used as naive CD8 cells excluded terminally differentiated effector memory CD45RA+ cells. The sample taken for sequencing was naive CD8+ T cells sorted from blood. The receptors were sampled from a man between 18 and 35 years old in good health.

The chain couples TRBV5-1 to TRBJ2-2; D remains unclear. V was pared by 0 bases and J by 2 bases, with 8 bases between. Germline CDR1 is SGHRS and CDR2 is YFSETQ. The CDR3 has 15 residues. The CDR3 bases are TGCGCCAGCAGCTTGGAGTCAGGAAACACCGGGGAGCTGTTTTTT. This gives the protein CASSLESGNTGELFF.

Here the CDR3 DNA reads TGTGCCAGCTCAAGTCTTGATGGGTACTCTCCCCTCGAGCAGTACTTC. This gives the protein CASSSLDGYSPLEQYF. V is TRBV18 and J is TRBJ2-7, with D uncertain. V dropped 5 bases and J dropped 6 bases, with 23 bases sitting between them. The CDR3 is 16 residues long. From germline, CDR1 is KGHSH and CDR2 LQKENI.

The chain uses TRBV9 and TRBJ2-7, with D possibly being TRBD1 (5 bases). Germline assignment: CDR1 SGDLS and CDR2 YYNGEE. The V end lost 3 bases, the J end lost 9 bases, and 16 bases lay between the germline ends. The CDR3 length is 13 residues. The CDR3 loop is CASSDETAGGQYF. As DNA, the CDR3 is TGTGCCAGCAGCGATGAGACAGCCGGCGGGCAGTACTTC.

Notes on this clone: The same CDR3 also results from other DNA sequences found in this sample. The chain couples TRBV19 to TRBJ2-1; D uncertain. Germline loops: CDR1 LNHDA, CDR2 SQIVND (reference sequence). The V end was cut by 5 bases, the J end by 0 bases, with 11 bases between. The CDR3 spans 15 residues. For the CDR3, the DNA is TGTGCCAGTAGTGCCGACGGCAGCTCCTACAATGAGCAGTTCTTC. This sequence encodes CASSADGSSYNEQFF.

This sequence joins TRBV12-5 and TRBJ1-4; D is possibly TRBD1 (5 bases). This CDR3 region has 18 residues. The V end was cut by 2 bases, the J end by 0 bases, with 16 bases between. Germline V gene lookup returns CDR1 LGHNT and CDR2 FRNRAP. The CDR3 reads CASGLSARDRATNEKLFF. CDR3 nucleotide sequence: TGTGCTAGTGGTTTGTCTGCCCGCGACAGAGCAACTAATGAAAAACTGTTTTTT.

In DNA form, the CDR3 reads TGCGCCAGGGGGACTAGCGGGAGCTCCTACGAGCAGTACTTC. This gives the protein CARGTSGSSYEQYF. This chain links TRBV5-1 with TRBJ2-7; 14 bases are a match to TRBD2. V lost 8 bases, J lost 0 bases, and 1 base stayed unmatched. The CDR3 totals 14 residues. CDR1 is SGHRS and CDR2 is YFSETQ in the germline V gene.

Notes on this clone: The identical CDR3 is also encoded by other nucleotide sequences in the sample. The chain recombines TRBV4-1 with TRBJ2-7, with TRBD2 matching 8 bases. This CDR3 is 14 amino acids long. From germline, CDR1 is MGHRA and CDR2 YSYEKL. V was clipped by 1 base and J by 3 bases; unmatched bases: 2. The CDR3 region is CASSQGTSGYEQYF. The CDR3, as DNA: TGCGCCAGCAGCCAAGGAACTAGCGGCTACGAGCAGTACTTC.

The chain links TRBV5-1 to TRBJ1-2; TRBD1 is a possible D gene (6 bases). Trimming took off 4 bases at V and 6 bases at J, with 16 bases between the two ends. Germline V gives CDR1 SGHRS, CDR2 YFSETQ. The CDR3 runs to 14 residues. CDR3 in amino acids: CASSTPPGADGYTF. CDR3 DNA sequence: TGCGCCAGCAGCACTCCACCGGGGGCGGATGGCTACACCTTC.

In nucleotides, the CDR3 is TGTGCCATCAGTGGCGGGCCCGAGACTAGCGGGTACGAGCAGTACTTC. Translating it yields CAISGGPETSGYEQYF. The rearrangement links TRBV10-3 to TRBJ2-7, with 10 nucleotides matching TRBD2. CDR3 length equals 16 residues. Germline V gene lookup returns CDR1 ENHRY and CDR2 SYGVKD. V shed 4 bases, J shed 4 bases, and the junction held 10 bases outside the gene matches.

The V call is TRBV7-9, the J call TRBJ1-2, with 7 bases lining up with TRBD1. The germline CDR1 and CDR2 sequences are SEHNR and FQNEAQ (reference sequence). There are 16 residues in the CDR3. The V segment lost 5 bases and the J segment 4 bases; nucleotides outside the gene matches: 13. This CDR3 reads CASSVLLQGSIYGYTF. The CDR3 DNA reads as TGTGCCAGCAGCGTCCTTTTACAGGGGTCTATCTATGGCTACACCTTC.

The chain uses TRBV7-9 and TRBJ2-7; tentatively, D is TRBD1 (5 bases). The CDR3 loop spans 15 amino acids. Looked up from germline, CDR1 is SEHNR and CDR2 is FQNEAQ (reference sequence). Trimming took 5 bases from V and 5 from J, leaving 19 bases between them. The CDR3 is CASSPPGQGVHEQYF. The CDR3 bases are TGTGCCAGCAGCCCACCAGGGCAGGGTGTCCACGAGCAGTACTTC.

This clone showed up just a few times. This chain uses TRBV5-1 with TRBJ1-2; D possibly corresponds to TRBD1 (5 bases). Germline lookup yields CDR1 SGHRS and CDR2 YFSETQ. This CDR3 spans 15 amino acids. V was cut by 4 bases and J by 0 bases, with 13 bases left in between. CDR3 amino acids: CASSLEGSANYGYTF. In DNA form, the CDR3 reads TGCGCCAGCAGCCTGGAGGGGTCAGCTAACTATGGCTACACCTTC.

The chain recombines TRBV5-6 with TRBJ2-4, with a possible D match to TRBD2 (6 bases). The V gene's germline CDR1 is SGHDT and CDR2 YYEEEE. Trimming removed 2 bases from V and 0 bases from J, with 15 bases in between. The CDR3 is 17 residues long. CDR3 amino acids: CASSFLGTGLAKNIQYF. As DNA, the CDR3 is TGTGCCAGCAGCTTCCTAGGGACTGGTCTAGCCAAAAACATTCAGTACTTC.

The chain is built from TRBV27 and TRBJ2-1; D is perhaps TRBD1 (6 bases). The CDR3 extends over 14 amino acids. From germline, CDR1 is MNHEY and CDR2 SMNVEV (reference sequence). Trimming cost V 4 bases and J 8 bases, with 15 bases left between them. The CDR3 region has the DNA TGTGCCAGCAGTTCAAGTCAGGGGTTGGATGAGCAGTTCTTC. Protein product: CASSSSQGLDEQFF.

The chain employs TRBV9 and TRBJ2-7; D is unclear. The CDR3 is made up of 15 amino acids. Per germline, CDR1 SGDLS and CDR2 YYNGEE. With 0 bases removed from V and 3 bases from J, the gap between germline ends came to 13 bases. CDR3 sequence (DNA): TGTGCCAGCAGCGTAGGTATTACCCCCGGCTACGAGCAGTACTTC. Protein: CASSVGITPGYEQYF.

CDR3 bases: TGTGCCAGCAGCTTCCTAGCGGGGGTTTCCTACGAGCAGTACTTC. Amino acid sequence: CASSFLAGVSYEQYF. This chain joins TRBV5-6 and TRBJ2-7; TRBD2 matches at 10 bases. This CDR3 spans 15 amino acids. With V trimmed by 2 bases and J by 1 base, 3 bases remained unmatched. Germline V CDR1 and CDR2: SGHDT, YYEEEE.

This sequence joins TRBV30 and TRBJ2-2; tentative D call: TRBD2 (6 bases). Trimming cost V 3 bases and J 5 bases, with 16 bases left between them. This CDR3 is built from 15 residues. Germline V gene sequence: CDR1 GTSNPN, CDR2 SVGIG (reference sequence). CDR3: CAWRGDSSMTGELFF. The CDR3 DNA follows: TGTGCCTGGAGGGGGGACTCCTCGATGACCGGGGAGCTGTTTTTT.

The V gene is TRBV4-1, the J gene TRBJ1-4; 8 nucleotides align to TRBD1. V shed 4 bases and J 4 bases; nucleotides not matched to a gene: 5. The CDR3 has 15 amino acids. CDR1 and CDR2 from the germline V gene are MGHRA and YSYEKL. The DNA for the CDR3 is TGCGCCAGCAGCCTAAGACAGGGGCTTAATGAAAAACTGTTTTTT. This translates into CASSLRQGLNEKLFF.

As regards this clone: The same CDR3 can be traced to other DNA sequences in this sample. The chain links TRBV7-9 to TRBJ1-1, with no clear D. CDR3 size: 12 residues. The V end was cut by 1 base, the J end by 6 bases, with 6 bases between. Looked up from germline, CDR1 is SEHNR and CDR2 is FQNEAQ (reference sequence). CDR3 amino acids: CASSLGGPEAFF. CDR3 nucleotides: TGTGCCAGCAGCTTAGGCGGCCCTGAAGCTTTCTTT.

This chain joins TRBV10-1 and TRBJ2-7, with 10 nucleotides matching TRBD1. The germline gives CDR1 WNHNN, CDR2 SYGVQD (reference sequence). With V trimmed by 4 bases and J by 3 bases, 6 bases remained unmatched. The CDR3 totals 15 residues. CDR3 nucleotides: TGCGCCAGCAGTGCCCCGGGACAGGGGATCTACGAGCAGTACTTC. This gives the protein CASSAPGQGIYEQYF.

The genes are TRBV5-1 and TRBJ2-7; D ambiguous. The germline V and J ends were trimmed by 0 bases and 3 bases, with 13 bases remaining between them. The CDR3 spans 15 residues. The V gene's germline CDR1 is SGHRS and CDR2 YFSETQ. For the CDR3, the DNA is TGCGCCAGCAGCTTGGGGGCGAGGTTAGACTACGAGCAGTACTTC. The encoded protein is CASSLGARLDYEQYF.

As for this clone: In the same sample, other DNA sequences code for this CDR3. V gene TRBV7-9 combines with J gene TRBJ2-1; 7 bases line up with TRBD2. Unmatched junction bases numbered 5, after V lost 2 bases and J lost 4 bases. Germline V gene sequence: CDR1 SEHNR, CDR2 FQNEAQ (reference sequence). This CDR3 has 15 amino acids. The CDR3, as DNA: TGTGCCAGCAGCTTAAGGGCGGGAGTTTACAATGAGCAGTTCTTC. Translating gives CASSLRAGVYNEQFF.

This chain uses TRBV5-1 with TRBJ2-1; D is uncertain. CDR3 length equals 14 residues. Trimming stripped 4 bases from V and 1 base from J, with 9 bases between. From germline, CDR1 is SGHRS and CDR2 YFSETQ. The CDR3 nucleotides read TGCGCCAGCAGCCGGCAGGAATCCTACAATGAGCAGTTCTTC. Translation: CASSRQESYNEQFF.

V gene TRBV29-1 combines with J gene TRBJ2-3; no clear D gene. The CDR3 length is 15 residues. V was cut by 1 base and J by 4 bases, with 15 bases left in between. The germline V gene has CDR1 SQVTM and CDR2 ANQGSEA. Here the CDR3 reads CSVEVFTLRPDTQYF. In DNA, the CDR3 is TGCAGCGTTGAAGTTTTCACGTTACGACCAGATACGCAGTATTTT.

In the case of this clone: At the DNA level, this CDR3 is encoded by other sequences in the same sample as well. The chain combines TRBV2 with TRBJ2-7; D call uncertain. The CDR3 length is 12 residues. V dropped 7 bases and J dropped 0 bases, with 7 bases sitting between them. Germline V lookup: CDR1 SNHLY, CDR2 FYNNEI. As DNA, the CDR3 is TGTGCCAGCACTGACAACTCCTACGAGCAGTACTTC. Encoded protein: CASTDNSYEQYF.

The V and J genes are TRBV5-6 and TRBJ1-3; D is unclear. CDR1 is SGHDT and CDR2 is YYEEEE in the germline V gene. The CDR3 covers 14 residues. With 2 bases removed from V and 0 bases from J, the gap between germline ends came to 6 bases. The CDR3 nucleotides are TGTGCCAGCAGCTTCGGCCACTCTGGAAACACCATATATTTT. Protein sequence: CASSFGHSGNTIYF.

This CDR3 reads CASSPGPNGGTQYF. The CDR3 coding sequence is TGTGCCAGCAGCCCCGGGCCCAACGGCGGGACCCAGTACTTC. V is TRBV5-8 and J is TRBJ2-5; D is ambiguous. The germline V gene has CDR1 SGHTS and CDR2 YDEGEE. This CDR3 region has 14 residues. V dropped 4 bases and J dropped 7 bases, with 17 bases sitting between them.

The sample holds one count of this clone. The chain is built from TRBV28 and TRBJ1-6; D is perhaps TRBD1 (6 bases). CDR1 MDHEN and CDR2 SYDVKM come from the germline V gene. The CDR3 extends over 15 amino acids. V lost 3 bases and J lost 3, with 9 bases in between. CDR3 DNA: TGTGCCAGCAGTTTTGAAGGGGGCTATAATTCACCCCTCCACTTT. It codes for CASSFEGGYNSPLHF.

The V call is TRBV19, the J call TRBJ2-2; D gene ambiguous. This CDR3 region has 12 residues. The germline gives CDR1 LNHDA, CDR2 SQIVND (reference sequence). The V end lost 4 bases, the J end lost 6 bases, and 6 bases lay between the germline ends. Here the CDR3 reads CASSSDSGELFF. Here the CDR3 DNA reads TGTGCCAGTAGTAGTGACTCCGGGGAGCTGTTTTTT.

This rearrangement joins TRBV13 to TRBJ2-1, with a possible D match to TRBD1 (6 bases). CDR3 size: 16 residues. The V gene lost 4 bases and the J gene lost 5 bases, with 18 bases spanning the gap. Germline CDR1 and CDR2: PRHDT and FYEKMQ (reference sequence). The CDR3 loop is CASSSLGAVANNEQFF. The CDR3 DNA is TGTGCCAGCAGCTCGTTGGGGGCCGTAGCAAACAATGAGCAGTTCTTC.

This chain uses TRBV27 with TRBJ2-2; 7 bases map to TRBD2. CDR1 and CDR2 from the germline V gene are MNHEY and SMNVEV (reference sequence). V lost 3 bases to trimming and J lost 3 bases; unmatched junction nucleotides: 4. This CDR3 has 15 residues. CDR3 coding DNA: TGTGCCAGCAGTTTCGGGGGGACCTACACCGGGGAGCTGTTTTTT. Its protein is CASSFGGTYTGELFF.